One sample yielded the 2 T cell receptor beta chains listed below, sequenced in a study of blood T cell repertoires in COVID-19. The protocol was immunoSEQ multiplex PCR, while the TCRdb copy is restricted to in-frame clones and leaves out a portion. The sample consists of roughly 300,000 clones, about four fifths of them appearing once. The sequencing input was peripheral blood. The origin of the receptors is a woman in her forties or fifties who had recovered from COVID-19.

V and J are TRBV27 and TRBJ2-7; 7 bases map to TRBD1. The V gene's germline CDR1 is MNHEY and CDR2 SMNVEV (reference sequence). V lost 5 bases to trimming and J lost 5 bases; unmatched junction nucleotides: 12. CDR3 length equals 15 residues. The CDR3 DNA reads TGTGCCAGCAGTCCCCCCAAGACAGGGCCTCACGAGCAGTACTTC. It encodes CASSPPKTGPHEQYF.

This chain connects TRBV7-2 to TRBJ1-1; D gene unclear. V shed 5 bases and J shed 0 bases, with 7 bases lying between them. The germline V gene has CDR1 SGHTA and CDR2 FQGNSA. CDR3 length equals 13 residues. The CDR3 DNA is TGTGCCAGCAGCGCCTATATGAACACTGAAGCTTTCTTT. Its translation: CASSAYMNTEAFF. The variable domain in full, completed from reference TRBV7-2 and TRBJ1-1, reads GAGVSQSPSNKVTEKGKDVELRCDPISGHTALYWYRQSLGQGLEFLIYFQGNSAPDKSGLPSDRFSAERTGGSVSTLTIQRTQQEDSAVYLCASSAYMNTEAFFGQGTRLTVV.